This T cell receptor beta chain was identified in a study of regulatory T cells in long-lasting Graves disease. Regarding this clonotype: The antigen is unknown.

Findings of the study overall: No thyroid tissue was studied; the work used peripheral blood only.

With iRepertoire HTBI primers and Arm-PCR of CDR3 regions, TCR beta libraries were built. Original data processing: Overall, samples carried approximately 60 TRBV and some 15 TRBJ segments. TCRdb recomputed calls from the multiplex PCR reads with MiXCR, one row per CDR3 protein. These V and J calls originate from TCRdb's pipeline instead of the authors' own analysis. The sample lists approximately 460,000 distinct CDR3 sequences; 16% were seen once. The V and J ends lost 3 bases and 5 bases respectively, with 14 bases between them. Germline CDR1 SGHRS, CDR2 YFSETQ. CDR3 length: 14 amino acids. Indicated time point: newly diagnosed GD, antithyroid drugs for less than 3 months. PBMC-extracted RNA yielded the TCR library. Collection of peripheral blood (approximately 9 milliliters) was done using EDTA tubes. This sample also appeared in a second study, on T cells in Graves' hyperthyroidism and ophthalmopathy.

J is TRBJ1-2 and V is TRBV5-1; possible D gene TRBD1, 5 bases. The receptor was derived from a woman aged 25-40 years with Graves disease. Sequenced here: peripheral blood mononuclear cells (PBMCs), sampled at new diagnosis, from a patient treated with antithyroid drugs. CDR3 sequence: CASSSGTALYGYTF. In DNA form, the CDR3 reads TGCGCCAGCAGCTCAGGGACTGCCTTATATGGCTACACCTTC.